The clone carrying this TCR beta chain was seen a handful of times. The data are from a study of Ad26.COV2.S vaccination and SARS-CoV-2 variants. Study context: Ad26.COV2.S, an intramuscular injection, was given once or twice 56 days apart.

As to treatment: roughly 20 received Ad26.COV2.S at low or high dose, single or two shots; 5 received placebo; per-sample allocation not given. Following the first vaccine or placebo injection, samples were taken on day 63. At a Boston site, the person donating was an adult of 18-55 years. The method was immunoSEQ multiplex PCR; TCRdb's version includes in-frame clones alone and lacks a portion of them. The sample lists approximately 250,000 clones; 70% to 90% were seen once. Losses at the gene ends were 4 bases for V and 2 bases for J; bases not matched to a gene: 17. CDR3 length: 19 amino acids. Looked up from germline, CDR1 is LGHNA and CDR2 is YNFKEQ.

The rearrangement links TRBV4-2 to TRBJ2-3; 8 positions match TRBD2. The sample consisted of peripheral blood, taken in a trial of Ad26.COV2.S vaccine versus placebo. This clonotype was sampled from a person between 18 and 60 years old who received the Ad26.COV2.S COVID-19 vaccine or a placebo. The chain's CDR3 is CASSPRGAGVSGATDTQYF. DNA of the CDR3: TGTGCCAGCAGCCCCCGAGGAGCGGGAGTGTCGGGAGCCACAGATACGCAGTATTTT.